The sequence of this TCR beta chain was determined in a study of control samples from healthy donors and cancer patients. V shed 3 bases, J shed 4 bases, and the junction held 12 bases outside the gene matches. The CDR3 has 16 residues. CDR1 SGHNT and CDR2 YYREEE come from the germline V gene (reference sequence). Using immunoSEQ multiplex PCR, the repertoire was profiled, and TCRdb retains in-frame clones only, with some absent. This sample has about 89,000 clones; about 83% occur once, and the top ten carry about 2.1%. This clone has only a few counts. This receptor was taken from a woman in her thirties or forties in good health. Sequences were obtained from blood. This sequence joins TRBV5-4 and TRBJ1-2, with TRBD1 identical over 7 bases. Here the CDR3 DNA reads TGTGCCAGCAGCTCCCAGCCCAAAGACAGGGCCTATGGCTACACCTTC. As protein: CASSSQPKDRAYGYTF.